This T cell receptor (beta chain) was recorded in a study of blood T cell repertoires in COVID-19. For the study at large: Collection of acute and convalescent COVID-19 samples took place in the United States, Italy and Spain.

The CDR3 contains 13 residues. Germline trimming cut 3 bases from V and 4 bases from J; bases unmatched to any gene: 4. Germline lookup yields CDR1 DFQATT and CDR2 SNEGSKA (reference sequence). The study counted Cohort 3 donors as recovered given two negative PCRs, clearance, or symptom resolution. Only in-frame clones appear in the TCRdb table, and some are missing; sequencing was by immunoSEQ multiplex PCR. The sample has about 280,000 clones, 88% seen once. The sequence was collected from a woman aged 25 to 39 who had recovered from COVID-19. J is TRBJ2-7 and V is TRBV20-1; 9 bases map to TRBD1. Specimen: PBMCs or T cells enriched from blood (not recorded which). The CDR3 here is CSASQDRGYEQYF. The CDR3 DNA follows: TGCAGTGCTAGTCAGGACAGGGGTTACGAGCAGTACTTC.